This is a list of T cell receptor beta chains from one sample in a study of vaccination and CD4 T cells after COVID-19. TCRdb ran MiXCR on the PCR reads and lists one entry per CDR3 protein. The table shows fewer than 25,000 distinct CDR3 sequences, with 42% occurring only once. No antigen is known for these receptors. The sequences come from CD4+ T cells from blood, cultured in vitro, collected about 7 months after SARS-CoV-2 vaccination. The source is a human donor who had recovered from COVID-19. CDR3s include the opening cysteine and the closing phenylalanine or tryptophan. Each record gives: D gene, V gene, clone size, J gene, CDR3 DNA, CDR3 protein. D genes are given only for firm matches. Rows give clone size only sometimes, using once, few, many, or a class for an expanded clone.

d_call: TRBD2; v_call: TRBV6-1; clone_size: .; j_call: TRBJ2-7; cdr3_nt: TGTGCCAGCGACCTCGGGACTAGCGGGACCGAGCAGTACTTC; cdr3_aa: CASDLGTSGTEQYF
d_call: TRBD1; v_call: TRBV28; clone_size: .; j_call: TRBJ2-7; cdr3_nt: TGTGCCAGCAGTTTCCCGGGACAGGGGATGTACGAGCAGTACTTC; cdr3_aa: CASSFPGQGMYEQYF
d_call: TRBD1; v_call: TRBV15; clone_size: .; j_call: TRBJ2-7; cdr3_nt: TGTGCCACCAGAAGGGACAGTTCCTACTACGAGCAGTACTTC; cdr3_aa: CATRRDSSYYEQYF
d_call: .; v_call: TRBV6-1; clone_size: .; j_call: TRBJ2-5; cdr3_nt: TGTGCCAGCAGTGCGGAGACAGCTCAAGAGACCCAGTACTTC; cdr3_aa: CASSAETAQETQYF
d_call: .; v_call: TRBV28; clone_size: .; j_call: TRBJ1-6; cdr3_nt: TGTGCCAGCAGTTCTCCAACCGACGTGAATTCACCCCTCCACTTT; cdr3_aa: CASSSPTDVNSPLHF
d_call: TRBD1; v_call: TRBV19; clone_size: .; j_call: TRBJ1-5; cdr3_nt: TGTGCCAGTAGTCTGGACAGGGCGATCGATCAGCCCCAGCATTTT; cdr3_aa: CASSLDRAIDQPQHF
d_call: .; v_call: TRBV7-9; clone_size: few; j_call: TRBJ1-1; cdr3_nt: TGTGCCAGCAGCTCCGTTTACACTGAAGCTTTCTTT; cdr3_aa: CASSSVYTEAFF
d_call: .; v_call: TRBV24-1; clone_size: .; j_call: TRBJ1-5; cdr3_nt: TGTGCCACCAGTGACACCTTGAACCAGCCCCAGCATTTT; cdr3_aa: CATSDTLNQPQHF
d_call: .; v_call: TRBV6-5; clone_size: few; j_call: TRBJ1-5; cdr3_nt: TGTGCCAGCAGTTACTCTTCCCAGGTCGGTCAGCCCCAGCATTTT; cdr3_aa: CASSYSSQVGQPQHF
d_call: TRBD1; v_call: TRBV14; clone_size: .; j_call: TRBJ1-2; cdr3_nt: TGTGCCAGCAGCCAAGACGGCAGGGGGCGAGAGGGCTACACCTTC; cdr3_aa: CASSQDGRGREGYTF
d_call: .; v_call: TRBV25-1; clone_size: .; j_call: TRBJ2-3; cdr3_nt: TGTGCCAGCTCCCCCAGCGATGGTGATAGGTCTACGCAGTATTTT; cdr3_aa: CASSPSDGDRSTQYF
d_call: .; v_call: TRBV6-1; clone_size: .; j_call: TRBJ1-5; cdr3_nt: TGTGCCAGCAGTGAATCCCGGGCAACCCGCCGTCAGCCCCGGCATTTT; cdr3_aa: CASSESRATRRQPRHF
d_call: .; v_call: TRBV7-3; clone_size: .; j_call: TRBJ2-1; cdr3_nt: TGTGCCAGCAGCTTAAGCCCGTCCGACTTTAGGTATGAGCAGTTCTTC; cdr3_aa: CASSLSPSDFRYEQFF
d_call: .; v_call: TRBV28; clone_size: .; j_call: TRBJ2-7; cdr3_nt: TGTGCCAGCAGTTTACAAAGGGGCGAGCAGTACTTC; cdr3_aa: CASSLQRGEQYF
d_call: .; v_call: TRBV19; clone_size: .; j_call: TRBJ1-5; cdr3_nt: TGTGCCAGTAGTTGGGCGGTCAATCAGCCCCAGCATTTT; cdr3_aa: CASSWAVNQPQHF
d_call: .; v_call: TRBV19; clone_size: .; j_call: TRBJ1-5; cdr3_nt: TGTGCCAGTAGTAGGCTACCAGGGAGCAATCAGCCCCAGCATTTT; cdr3_aa: CASSRLPGSNQPQHF
d_call: .; v_call: TRBV24-1; clone_size: .; j_call: TRBJ2-1; cdr3_nt: TGTGCCACCAGTGATTTAGGATCACAGTCCCCCCATGAGCAGTTCTTC; cdr3_aa: CATSDLGSQSPHEQFF
d_call: TRBD1; v_call: TRBV7-8; clone_size: .; j_call: TRBJ2-7; cdr3_nt: TGTGCCAGCAGCTTAACCGGGACAGGGGGCCAATACGAGCAGTACTTC; cdr3_aa: CASSLTGTGGQYEQYF
d_call: .; v_call: TRBV20-1; clone_size: few; j_call: TRBJ2-3; cdr3_nt: TGCAGTGCTAGTAACTCCCTCGGGGATACGCAGTATTTT; cdr3_aa: CSASNSLGDTQYF
d_call: .; v_call: TRBV28; clone_size: .; j_call: TRBJ1-5; cdr3_nt: TGTGCCAGCGGGGATAGGAGGGTCAATCAGCCCCAGCATTTT; cdr3_aa: CASGDRRVNQPQHF
d_call: TRBD2; v_call: TRBV7-2; clone_size: few; j_call: TRBJ2-1; cdr3_nt: TGTGCCAGCAGCTACGGGACTAGCAACAATGAGCAGTTCTTC; cdr3_aa: CASSYGTSNNEQFF
d_call: .; v_call: TRBV28; clone_size: few; j_call: TRBJ1-1; cdr3_nt: TGTGCCAGCAGTTTTCGGCGGACTGAAGCTTTCTTT; cdr3_aa: CASSFRRTEAFF
d_call: TRBD1; v_call: TRBV24-1; clone_size: few; j_call: TRBJ2-3; cdr3_nt: TGTGCCACCAGTGATCCGGGACAGGGGACAGATACGCAGTATTTT; cdr3_aa: CATSDPGQGTDTQYF
d_call: .; v_call: TRBV7-9; clone_size: few; j_call: TRBJ2-5; cdr3_nt: TGTGCCAGCAGCTTAGTATCATCCCATCAAGAGACCCAGTACTTC; cdr3_aa: CASSLVSSHQETQYF
d_call: .; v_call: TRBV2; clone_size: .; j_call: TRBJ2-5; cdr3_nt: TGTGCCAGCAGTTCACAGGGAATAGGAGAGACCCAGTACTTC; cdr3_aa: CASSSQGIGETQYF
d_call: .; v_call: TRBV12-3/TRBV12-4; clone_size: .; j_call: TRBJ2-5; cdr3_nt: TGTGCCAGCAGTCCCCGACAGTTCCCAGAGACCCAGTACTTC; cdr3_aa: CASSPRQFPETQYF
d_call: TRBD2; v_call: TRBV7-3; clone_size: few; j_call: TRBJ2-1; cdr3_nt: TGTGCCAGCAGCTCCCCCCGAAGCGGGAGGGGCAATGAGCAGTTCTTC; cdr3_aa: CASSSPRSGRGNEQFF
d_call: .; v_call: TRBV2; clone_size: few; j_call: TRBJ1-5; cdr3_nt: TGTGCCAGCAGATCAGGGTTAGAGCAGCCCCAGCATTTT; cdr3_aa: CASRSGLEQPQHF
d_call: TRBD2; v_call: TRBV2; clone_size: .; j_call: TRBJ2-3; cdr3_nt: TGTGCCAGCAGTGTCGAGCGGGGTAGCACAGATACGCAGTATTTT; cdr3_aa: CASSVERGSTDTQYF
d_call: .; v_call: TRBV2; clone_size: few; j_call: TRBJ2-3; cdr3_nt: TGTGCCAGCAGAGGGTGGGGGGATACGCAGTATTTT; cdr3_aa: CASRGWGDTQYF
d_call: .; v_call: TRBV10-3; clone_size: .; j_call: TRBJ2-1; cdr3_nt: TGCGCCAGCAGTGAGTTGCAGGGGGGTGAGCAGTTCTTC; cdr3_aa: CASSELQGGEQFF
d_call: .; v_call: TRBV7-2; clone_size: .; j_call: TRBJ1-2; cdr3_nt: TGTGCCAGCAGCCGATCCCCCTCTGGCTATGGCTACACCTTC; cdr3_aa: CASSRSPSGYGYTF
d_call: .; v_call: TRBV12-3/TRBV12-4; clone_size: .; j_call: TRBJ2-5; cdr3_nt: TGTGCCAGCAGTTTCCGGCAGGGCGGGGAGACCCAGTACTTC; cdr3_aa: CASSFRQGGETQYF
d_call: .; v_call: TRBV7-9; clone_size: .; j_call: TRBJ2-6; cdr3_nt: TGTGCCAGCGGCAGGGGCGTCTCTGGGGCCAACGTCCTGACTTTC; cdr3_aa: CASGRGVSGANVLTF
d_call: TRBD2; v_call: TRBV27; clone_size: few; j_call: TRBJ2-7; cdr3_nt: TGTGCCAGCAGCCTTAGACTAGCGGGGAACGAGCAGTACTTC; cdr3_aa: CASSLRLAGNEQYF
d_call: .; v_call: TRBV21-1; clone_size: .; j_call: TRBJ1-1; cdr3_nt: TGTGCCAGCAGCGACGGGACAGCAAACACTGAAGCTTTCTTT; cdr3_aa: CASSDGTANTEAFF
d_call: .; v_call: TRBV10-1; clone_size: .; j_call: TRBJ2-3; cdr3_nt: TGCGCCAGCAGTTTGACTCGGGACACAGATACGCAGTATTTT; cdr3_aa: CASSLTRDTDTQYF
d_call: .; v_call: TRBV28; clone_size: few; j_call: TRBJ2-7; cdr3_nt: TGTGCCAGCAGTACGACTCGCTCCATCTACGAGCAGTACTTC; cdr3_aa: CASSTTRSIYEQYF
d_call: .; v_call: TRBV2; clone_size: few; j_call: TRBJ1-5; cdr3_nt: TGTGCCAGCAGTGTTGGGGAGGACTATAGCAATCAGCCCCAGCATTTT; cdr3_aa: CASSVGEDYSNQPQHF
d_call: TRBD1; v_call: TRBV27; clone_size: few; j_call: TRBJ2-7; cdr3_nt: TGTGCCAGCAGTCGAGCCGGACAGGGCTACGAGCAGTACTTC; cdr3_aa: CASSRAGQGYEQYF
d_call: TRBD2; v_call: TRBV7-8; clone_size: .; j_call: TRBJ2-3; cdr3_nt: TGTGCCAGCAGCTTACGAAGCGGGAACACAGATACGCAGTATTTT; cdr3_aa: CASSLRSGNTDTQYF
d_call: .; v_call: TRBV27; clone_size: .; j_call: TRBJ2-3; cdr3_nt: TGTGCCAGCAGTTGGGACGTCACAGATACGCAGTATTTT; cdr3_aa: CASSWDVTDTQYF
d_call: .; v_call: TRBV7-9; clone_size: .; j_call: TRBJ1-2; cdr3_nt: TGTGCCAGCAGCATACAACGGGAGAGGGGCTACACCTTC; cdr3_aa: CASSIQRERGYTF
d_call: TRBD1; v_call: TRBV20-1; clone_size: .; j_call: TRBJ2-5; cdr3_nt: TGCAGTGCCATACCGGGACAGGGGCTCCAAGAGACCCAGTACTTC; cdr3_aa: CSAIPGQGLQETQYF
d_call: TRBD2; v_call: TRBV20-1; clone_size: once; j_call: TRBJ2-7; cdr3_nt: TGCAGTGCTGAAGGGACTAGCGGCTACGAGCAGTACTTC; cdr3_aa: CSAEGTSGYEQYF
d_call: TRBD1; v_call: TRBV6-5; clone_size: few; j_call: TRBJ2-7; cdr3_nt: TGTGCCAGCAGTTCCCCCGGACAGGGCTCCTACGAGCAGTACTTC; cdr3_aa: CASSSPGQGSYEQYF
d_call: .; v_call: TRBV27; clone_size: .; j_call: TRBJ1-2; cdr3_nt: TGTGCCAGCAGCATCAACACGGGCAGGGTGGATAGCTACACCTTC; cdr3_aa: CASSINTGRVDSYTF
d_call: .; v_call: TRBV6-2/TRBV6-3; clone_size: .; j_call: TRBJ1-5; cdr3_nt: TGTGCCAGCAGTTACCGGAGGGGTCAGCCCCAGCATTTT; cdr3_aa: CASSYRRGQPQHF
d_call: TRBD2; v_call: TRBV20-1; clone_size: .; j_call: TRBJ2-1; cdr3_nt: TGCAGTGCTAGGGGGACTAGGGGTCACTACAATGAGCAGTTCTTC; cdr3_aa: CSARGTRGHYNEQFF
d_call: .; v_call: TRBV4-1; clone_size: .; j_call: TRBJ2-7; cdr3_nt: TGCGCCAGCAGCCAAGTGGGGACCTACGAGCAGTACTTC; cdr3_aa: CASSQVGTYEQYF
d_call: .; v_call: TRBV7-6; clone_size: few; j_call: TRBJ2-7; cdr3_nt: TGTGCCAGCAGCTTAGCAGGAACCTACGAGCAGTACTTC; cdr3_aa: CASSLAGTYEQYF
d_call: .; v_call: TRBV10-1; clone_size: few; j_call: TRBJ2-2; cdr3_nt: TGCGCCAGCAGTGAGTCTGGGACCGGGGAGCTGTTTTTT; cdr3_aa: CASSESGTGELFF
d_call: TRBD1; v_call: TRBV20-1; clone_size: few; j_call: TRBJ2-5; cdr3_nt: TGCAGTGCTTACAACCCAGGGGGACGGACCCAGTACTTC; cdr3_aa: CSAYNPGGRTQYF
d_call: .; v_call: TRBV20-1; clone_size: .; j_call: TRBJ1-1; cdr3_nt: TGCAGTGCTAGACAGGGTGGGGAAACTGAAGCTTTCTTT; cdr3_aa: CSARQGGETEAFF